This TCR beta chain came from a study of sequential checkpoint blockade in melanoma. At the level of the study: After both sequences, patients received maintenance nivolumab. About two dozen patients had tumor biopsies before treatment and at week 13.

Regarding treatment: randomized to nivolumab then ipilimumab (arm A) or the reverse (arm B). To note about this clone: Its specificity is not known.

Some clones are missing from TCRdb's copy, which holds only in-frame ones; the method was immunoSEQ multiplex PCR. Of about 13,000 clones in the sample, roughly 23% were seen once. General observations from the study: Response in arm A was associated with pretreatment TIL clonality.

The sequencing used tumor tissue (inferred from file names), collected from a patient given nivolumab and ipilimumab in sequence. The clonotype was recovered from a human donor with melanoma.

CDR3 sequence: CASSLLAGGTDTQYF. Here the CDR3 DNA reads TGTGCCAGCAGCCTACTAGCGGGGGGCACAGATACGCAGTATTTT. The V and J genes are TRBV14 and TRBJ2-3, with TRBD2 matching 11 bases. The CDR3 is 15 residues long. Germline trimming cut 4 bases from V and 1 base from J; bases unmatched to any gene: 1. Germline values: CDR1 SGHDN, CDR2 FVKESK.